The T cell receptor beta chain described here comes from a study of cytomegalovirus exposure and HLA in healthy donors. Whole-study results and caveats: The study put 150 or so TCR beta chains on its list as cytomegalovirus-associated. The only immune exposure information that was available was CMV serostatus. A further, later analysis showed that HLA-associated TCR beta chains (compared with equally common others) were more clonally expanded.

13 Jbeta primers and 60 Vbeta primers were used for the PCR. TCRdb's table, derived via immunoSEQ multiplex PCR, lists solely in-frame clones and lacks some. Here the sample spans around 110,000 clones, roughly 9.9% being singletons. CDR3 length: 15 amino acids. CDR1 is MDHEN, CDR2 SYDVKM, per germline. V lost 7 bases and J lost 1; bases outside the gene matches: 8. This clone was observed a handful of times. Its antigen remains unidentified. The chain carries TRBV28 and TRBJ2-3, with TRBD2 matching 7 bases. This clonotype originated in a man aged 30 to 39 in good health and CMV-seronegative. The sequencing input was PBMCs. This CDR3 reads CASTDDGRGTDTQYF. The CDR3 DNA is TGTGCCAGCACCGATGATGGGAGGGGCACAGATACGCAGTATTTT.